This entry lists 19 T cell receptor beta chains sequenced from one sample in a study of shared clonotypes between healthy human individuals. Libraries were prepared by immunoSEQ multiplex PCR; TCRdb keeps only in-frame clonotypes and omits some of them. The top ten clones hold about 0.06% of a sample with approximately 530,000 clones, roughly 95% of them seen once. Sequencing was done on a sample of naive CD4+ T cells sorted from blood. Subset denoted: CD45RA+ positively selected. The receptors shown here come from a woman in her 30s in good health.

CDR3 amino acids: CASPGGGYEQFF. DNA for the CDR3: TGTGCCAGCCCCGGTGGGGGCTATGAGCAGTTCTTC. The gene calls are TRBV2 and TRBJ2-1; weak D call: TRBD1 (6 bases). Trimming cost V 8 bases and J 8 bases, with 13 bases left between them. Germline V gene data show CDR1 as SNHLY and CDR2 as FYNNEI. CDR3 size: 12 residues.

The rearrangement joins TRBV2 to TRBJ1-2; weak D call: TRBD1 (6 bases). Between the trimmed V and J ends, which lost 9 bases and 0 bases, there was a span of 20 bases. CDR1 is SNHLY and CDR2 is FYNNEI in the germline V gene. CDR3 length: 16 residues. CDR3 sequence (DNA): TGTGCCAGTAAAGTGTTCTCACAGGGAACTAACTATGGCTACACCTTC. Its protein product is CASKVFSQGTNYGYTF.

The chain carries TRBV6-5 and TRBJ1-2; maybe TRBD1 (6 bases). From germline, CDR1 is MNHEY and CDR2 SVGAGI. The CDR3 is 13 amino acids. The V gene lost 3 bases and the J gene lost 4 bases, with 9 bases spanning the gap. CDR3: CASSYEGVYGYTF. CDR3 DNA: TGTGCCAGCAGTTATGAGGGGGTCTATGGCTACACCTTC.

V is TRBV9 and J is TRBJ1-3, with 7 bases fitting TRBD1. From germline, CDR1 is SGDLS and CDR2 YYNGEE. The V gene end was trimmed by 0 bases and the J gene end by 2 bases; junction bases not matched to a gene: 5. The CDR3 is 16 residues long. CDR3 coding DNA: TGTGCCAGCAGCGTAGGACAGGGACGTCCTGGAAACACCATATATTTT. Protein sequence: CASSVGQGRPGNTIYF.

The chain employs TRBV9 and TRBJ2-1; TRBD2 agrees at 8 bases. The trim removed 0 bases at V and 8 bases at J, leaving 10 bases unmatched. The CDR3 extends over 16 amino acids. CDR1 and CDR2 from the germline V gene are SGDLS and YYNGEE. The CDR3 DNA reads TGTGCCAGCAGCGTAGGTTTAGCGGGATCGGTCGATGAGCAGTTCTTC. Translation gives CASSVGLAGSVDEQFF.

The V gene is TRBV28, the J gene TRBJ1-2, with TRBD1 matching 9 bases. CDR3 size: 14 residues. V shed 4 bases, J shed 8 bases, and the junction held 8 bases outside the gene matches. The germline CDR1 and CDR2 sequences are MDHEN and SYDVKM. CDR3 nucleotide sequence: TGTGCCAGCAGTTGGATCCCCGGGACAGGGGGCTACACCTTC. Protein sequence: CASSWIPGTGGYTF.

As DNA, the CDR3 is TGCGCCAGCAGCCAAGTGGGCCAGGGGGTGGAGACCCAGTACTTC. Encoded protein: CASSQVGQGVETQYF. The chain uses TRBV4-1 and TRBJ2-5; TRBD1 aligns across 7 bases. Germline CDR1 MGHRA, CDR2 YSYEKL. V was clipped by 1 base and J by 5 bases; unmatched bases: 7. The CDR3 spans 15 residues.

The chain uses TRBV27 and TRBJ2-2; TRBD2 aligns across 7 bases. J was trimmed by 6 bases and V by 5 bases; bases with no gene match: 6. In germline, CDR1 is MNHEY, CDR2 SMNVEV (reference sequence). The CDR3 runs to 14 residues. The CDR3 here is CASSVGGPSGELFF. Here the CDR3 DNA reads TGTGCCAGCAGTGTGGGAGGGCCGTCCGGGGAGCTGTTTTTT.

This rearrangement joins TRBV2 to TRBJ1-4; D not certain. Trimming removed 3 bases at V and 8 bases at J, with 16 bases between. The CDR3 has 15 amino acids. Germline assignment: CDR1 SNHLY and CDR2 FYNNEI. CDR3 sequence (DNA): TGTGCCAGCAGTGATCCCGGGCAAAGTCGCGAAAAACTGTTTTTT. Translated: CASSDPGQSREKLFF.

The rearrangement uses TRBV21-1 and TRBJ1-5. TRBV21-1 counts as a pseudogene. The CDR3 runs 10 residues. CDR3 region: CASSKSGRHF. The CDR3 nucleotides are TGTGCCAGCAGCAAATCCGGGAGACATTTT.

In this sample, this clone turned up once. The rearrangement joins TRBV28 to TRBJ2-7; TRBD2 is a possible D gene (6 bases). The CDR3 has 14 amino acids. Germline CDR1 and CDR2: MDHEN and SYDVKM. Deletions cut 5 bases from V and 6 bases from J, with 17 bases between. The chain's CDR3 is CASSPHRDSPEQYF. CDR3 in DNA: TGTGCCAGCAGTCCTCACCGGGACTCTCCCGAGCAGTACTTC.

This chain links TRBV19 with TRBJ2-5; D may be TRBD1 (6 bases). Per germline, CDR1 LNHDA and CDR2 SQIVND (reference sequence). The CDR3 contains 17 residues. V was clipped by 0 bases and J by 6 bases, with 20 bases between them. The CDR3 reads CASSIDLGQGGRKTQYF. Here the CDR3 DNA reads TGTGCCAGTAGTATAGATCTAGGGCAAGGGGGTAGAAAGACCCAGTACTTC.

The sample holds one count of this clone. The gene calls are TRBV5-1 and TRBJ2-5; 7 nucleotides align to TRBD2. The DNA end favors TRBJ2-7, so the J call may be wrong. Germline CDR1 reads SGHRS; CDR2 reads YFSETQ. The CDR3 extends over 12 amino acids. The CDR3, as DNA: TGCGCCAGCAGCCGCGGGGGTGTCGAGCAGTACTTC. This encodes CASSRGGVEQYF.

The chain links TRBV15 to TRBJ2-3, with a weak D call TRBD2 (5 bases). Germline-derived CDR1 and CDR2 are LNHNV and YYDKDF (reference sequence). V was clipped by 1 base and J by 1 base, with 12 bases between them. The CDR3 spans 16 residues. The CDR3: CATSRVSLAGTDTQYF. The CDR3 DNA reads TGTGCCACCAGCAGAGTAAGTCTAGCAGGCACAGATACGCAGTATTTT.

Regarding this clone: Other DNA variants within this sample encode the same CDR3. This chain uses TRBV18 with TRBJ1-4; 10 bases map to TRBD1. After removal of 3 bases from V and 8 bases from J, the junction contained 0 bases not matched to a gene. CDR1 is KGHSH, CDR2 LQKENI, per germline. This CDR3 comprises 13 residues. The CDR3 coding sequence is TGTGCCAGCTCACCGGGACAGGGGGAAAAACTGTTTTTT. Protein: CASSPGQGEKLFF.

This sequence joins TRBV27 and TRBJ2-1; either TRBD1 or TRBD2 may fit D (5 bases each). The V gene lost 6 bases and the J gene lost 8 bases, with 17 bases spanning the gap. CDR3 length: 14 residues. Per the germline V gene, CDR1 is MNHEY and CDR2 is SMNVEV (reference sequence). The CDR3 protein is CASSRLGESDEQFF. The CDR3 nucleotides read TGTGCCAGCAGCCGTCTAGGGGAGAGCGATGAGCAGTTCTTC.

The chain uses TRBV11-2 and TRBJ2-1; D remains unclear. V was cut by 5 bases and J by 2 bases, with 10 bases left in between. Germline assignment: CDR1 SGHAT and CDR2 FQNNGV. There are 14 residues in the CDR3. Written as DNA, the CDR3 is TGTGCCAGCAGCCCAATGGCGGCCTACAATGAGCAGTTCTTC. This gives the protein CASSPMAAYNEQFF.

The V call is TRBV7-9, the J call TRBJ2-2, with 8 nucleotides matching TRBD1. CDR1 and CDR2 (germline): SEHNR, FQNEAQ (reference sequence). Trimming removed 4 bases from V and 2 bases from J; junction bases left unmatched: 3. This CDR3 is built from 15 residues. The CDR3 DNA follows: TGTGCCAGCAGCTCGGGACAGGTTAACACCGGGGAGCTGTTTTTT. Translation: CASSSGQVNTGELFF.

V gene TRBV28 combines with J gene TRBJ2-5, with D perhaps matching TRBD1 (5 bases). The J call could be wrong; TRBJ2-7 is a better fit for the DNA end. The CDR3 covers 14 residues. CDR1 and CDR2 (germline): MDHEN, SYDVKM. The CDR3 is CASSSQGAGYEQYF. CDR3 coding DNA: TGTGCCAGCAGCTCGCAGGGTGCAGGGTACGAGCAGTACTTC.